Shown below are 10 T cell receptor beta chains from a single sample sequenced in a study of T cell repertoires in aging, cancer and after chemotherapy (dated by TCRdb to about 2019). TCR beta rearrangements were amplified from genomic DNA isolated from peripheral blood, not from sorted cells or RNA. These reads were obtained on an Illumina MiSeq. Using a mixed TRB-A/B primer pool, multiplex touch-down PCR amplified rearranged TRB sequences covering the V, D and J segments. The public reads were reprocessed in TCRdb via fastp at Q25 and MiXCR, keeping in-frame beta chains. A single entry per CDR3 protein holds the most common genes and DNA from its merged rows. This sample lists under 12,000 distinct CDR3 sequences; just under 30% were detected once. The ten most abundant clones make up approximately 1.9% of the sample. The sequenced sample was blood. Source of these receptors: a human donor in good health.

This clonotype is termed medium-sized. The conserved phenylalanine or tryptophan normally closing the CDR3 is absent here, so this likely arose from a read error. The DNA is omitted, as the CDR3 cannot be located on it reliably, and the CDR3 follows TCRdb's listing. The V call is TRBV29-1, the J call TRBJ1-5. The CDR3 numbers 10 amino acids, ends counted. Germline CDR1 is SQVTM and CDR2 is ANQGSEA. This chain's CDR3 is CSVARLSDQL.

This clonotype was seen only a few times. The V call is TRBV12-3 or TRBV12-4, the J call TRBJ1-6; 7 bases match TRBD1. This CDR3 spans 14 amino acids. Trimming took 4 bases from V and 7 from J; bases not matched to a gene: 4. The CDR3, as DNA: TGTGCCAGCAGTTACGGGACAGCAAATTCACCCCTCCACTTT. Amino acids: CASSYGTANSPLHF.

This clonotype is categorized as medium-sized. This CDR3 is CAAGRMNTEAFF. As DNA, the CDR3 is TGTGCCGCCGGGAGGATGAACACTGAAGCTTTCTTT. The chain uses TRBV30 and TRBJ1-1; D is ambiguous. Trimming removed 8 bases at V and 0 bases at J, with 10 bases between. Germline assignment: CDR1 GTSNPN and CDR2 SVGIG (reference sequence). The CDR3 contains 12 residues.

CDR3 residues: CASSPRTRDEQFF. The CDR3, as DNA: TGCGCCAGCAGCCCTCGGACTAGAGATGAGCAGTTCTTC. The chain couples TRBV4-3 to TRBJ2-1; TRBD2 aligns across 7 bases. V dropped 4 bases and J dropped 8; count of bases not matched to a gene: 5. The CDR3 is made up of 13 amino acids. Looked up from germline, CDR1 is LGHNA and CDR2 is YSLEER.

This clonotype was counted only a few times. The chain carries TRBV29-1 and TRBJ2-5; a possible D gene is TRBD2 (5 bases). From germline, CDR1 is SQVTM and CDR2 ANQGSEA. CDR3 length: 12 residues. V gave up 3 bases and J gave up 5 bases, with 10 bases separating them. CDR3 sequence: CSVESTGETQYF. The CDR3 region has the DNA TGCAGCGTTGAGTCGACGGGGGAGACCCAGTACTTC.

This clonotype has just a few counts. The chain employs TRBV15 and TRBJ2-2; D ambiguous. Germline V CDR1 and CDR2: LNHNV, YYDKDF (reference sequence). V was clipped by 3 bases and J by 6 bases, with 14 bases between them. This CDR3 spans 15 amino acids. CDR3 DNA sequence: TGTGCCACCAGCAGCTATAGTAGGGTTCCCGGGGAGCTGTTTTTT. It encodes CATSSYSRVPGELFF. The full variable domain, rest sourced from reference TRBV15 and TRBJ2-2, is DAMVIQNPRYQVTQFGKPVTLSCSQTLNHNVMYWYQQKSSQAPKLLFHYYDKDFNNEADTPDNFQSRRPNTSFCFLDIRSPGLGDTAMYLCATSSYSRVPGELFFGEGSRLTVL.

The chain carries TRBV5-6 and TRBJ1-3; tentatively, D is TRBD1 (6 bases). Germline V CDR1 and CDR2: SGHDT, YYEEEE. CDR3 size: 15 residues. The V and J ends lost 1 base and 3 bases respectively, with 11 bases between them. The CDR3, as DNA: TGTGCCAGCAGCTTGACAGGGATGGGTGGAAACACCATATATTTT. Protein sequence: CASSLTGMGGNTIYF.

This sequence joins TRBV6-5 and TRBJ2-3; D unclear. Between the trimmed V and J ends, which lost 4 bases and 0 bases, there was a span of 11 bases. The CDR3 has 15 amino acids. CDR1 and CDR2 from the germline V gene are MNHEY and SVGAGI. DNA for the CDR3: TGTGCCAGCAGTTTGGATCCGGTTAGCACAGATACGCAGTATTTT. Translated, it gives CASSLDPVSTDTQYF.

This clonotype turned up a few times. The CDR3 DNA sequence: TGTGCCAGCAGCTTGAGACAGGGATTTACTGAAGCTTTCTTT. Translation gives CASSLRQGFTEAFF. The gene calls are TRBV11-2 and TRBJ1-1, with TRBD1 identical over 7 bases. The V segment lost 3 bases and the J segment 5 bases; nucleotides outside the gene matches: 6. This CDR3 has 14 amino acids. The V gene's germline CDR1 is SGHAT and CDR2 FQNNGV.

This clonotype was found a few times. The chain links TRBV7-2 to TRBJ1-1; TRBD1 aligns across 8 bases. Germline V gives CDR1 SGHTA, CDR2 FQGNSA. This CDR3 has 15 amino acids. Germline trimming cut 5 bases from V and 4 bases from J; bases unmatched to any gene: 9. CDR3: CASSLRQGRATEAFF. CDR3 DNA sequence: TGTGCCAGCAGCCTTCGACAGGGGAGAGCCACTGAAGCTTTCTTT.